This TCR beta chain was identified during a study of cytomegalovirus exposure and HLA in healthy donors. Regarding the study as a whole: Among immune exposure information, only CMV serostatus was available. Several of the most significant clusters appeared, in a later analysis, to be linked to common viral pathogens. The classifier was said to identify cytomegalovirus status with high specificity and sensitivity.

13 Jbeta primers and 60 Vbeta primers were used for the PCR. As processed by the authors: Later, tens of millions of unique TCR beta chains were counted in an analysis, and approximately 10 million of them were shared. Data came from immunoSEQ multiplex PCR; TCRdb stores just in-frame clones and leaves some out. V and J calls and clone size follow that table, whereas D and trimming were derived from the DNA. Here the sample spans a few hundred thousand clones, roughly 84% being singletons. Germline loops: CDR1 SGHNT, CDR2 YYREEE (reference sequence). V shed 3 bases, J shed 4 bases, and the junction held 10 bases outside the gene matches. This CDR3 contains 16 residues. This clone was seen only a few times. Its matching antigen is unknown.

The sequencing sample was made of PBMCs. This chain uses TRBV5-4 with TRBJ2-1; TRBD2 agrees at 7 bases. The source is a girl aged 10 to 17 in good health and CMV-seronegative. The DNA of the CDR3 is TGTGCCAGCAGCTCTGGGGGGAGGGCTCAATACAATGAGCAGTTCTTC. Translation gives CASSSGGRAQYNEQFF.